These 20 T cell receptor beta chains were all obtained from the same sample, sequenced in a study of control samples from healthy donors and cancer patients. Here immunoSEQ multiplex PCR was the method, and the copy in TCRdb shows in-frame clones only, minus some. The profile shows about 120,000 clones, 89% of them singletons. The sample consisted of blood. All receptors derive from a man aged 45-65 years in good health.

In its sample, this clone was seen once. V is TRBV6-5 and J is TRBJ1-1; tentative D call: TRBD1 (6 bases). The V end was cut by 7 bases, the J end by 8 bases, with 17 bases between. In germline, CDR1 is MNHEY, CDR2 SVGAGI. This CDR3 region has 13 residues. CDR3 loop: CASTAGGAREAFF. In DNA form, the CDR3 reads TGTGCCAGCACTGCGGGGGGGGCGCGGGAAGCTTTCTTT.

This chain joins TRBV27 and TRBJ2-4; D unclear. CDR1 is MNHEY, CDR2 SMNVEV, per germline (reference sequence). The length of the CDR3 is 10 residues. V lost 7 bases to trimming and J lost 6 bases, with 4 bases between them. For the CDR3, the DNA is TGTGCCAGCAACCGAAACATTCAGTACTTC. Translated, it gives CASNRNIQYF.

The chain employs TRBV6-2 or TRBV6-3 and TRBJ1-3, with a tentative D call TRBD1 (6 bases). Trimming cost V 6 bases and J 4 bases, with 22 bases left between them. The CDR3 sequence is 17 residues long. The germline gives CDR1 MNHEY, CDR2 SVGEGT. The CDR3 spells CASSPLPNRESGNTIYF. The CDR3 DNA follows: TGTGCCAGCAGCCCCCTTCCTAACAGGGAGTCCGGAAACACCATATATTTT.

The V gene is TRBV5-1, the J gene TRBJ1-1; 12 bases line up with TRBD1. The CDR3 is made up of 17 amino acids. V was pared by 0 bases and J by 6 bases, with 9 bases of the junction left unmatched. CDR1 and CDR2 (germline): SGHRS, YFSETQ. The DNA of the CDR3 is TGCGCCAGCAGCTTGGCCCCCGCGGGACAGGGGGCCTCTGAAGCTTTCTTT. Amino acid sequence: CASSLAPAGQGASEAFF.

In this sample, this clone turned up once. V is TRBV4-2 and J is TRBJ2-1, with TRBD1 matching 10 bases. Germline CDR1 LGHNA, CDR2 YNFKEQ. This CDR3 has 14 amino acids. The ends lost 3 bases at V and 6 bases at J; junction bases unmatched: 2. CDR3 sequence: CASSHWDRGNEQFF. Here the CDR3 DNA reads TGTGCCAGCAGCCATTGGGACAGGGGCAATGAGCAGTTCTTC.

The V call is TRBV5-6, the J call TRBJ1-2; D gene unclear. The germline CDR1 and CDR2 sequences are SGHDT and YYEEEE. V was shortened by 2 bases and J by 3 bases, with 11 bases between the two germline ends. The CDR3 loop spans 14 amino acids. The CDR3 nucleotides read TGTGCCAGCAGCTTAACAGTCTCTTACTATGGCTACACCTTC. Its translation: CASSLTVSYYGYTF.

The chain couples TRBV14 to TRBJ2-1, with TRBD2 matching 14 bases. The CDR3 is made up of 20 amino acids. Trimming took 1 base from V and 0 from J; bases not matched to a gene: 8. Germline-derived CDR1 and CDR2 are SGHDN and FVKESK. The CDR3 here is CASSQGRLAGGLSSYNEQFF. For the CDR3, the DNA is TGTGCCAGCAGCCAAGGACGACTAGCGGGGGGGTTAAGCTCCTACAATGAGCAGTTCTTC. Full variable domain (missing parts from reference TRBV14 and TRBJ2-1): EAGVTQFPSHSVIEKGQTVTLRCDPISGHDNLYWYRRVMGKEIKFLLHFVKESKQDESGMPNNRFLAERTGGTYSTLKVQPAELEDSGVYFCASSQGRLAGGLSSYNEQFFGPGTRLTVL.

This clone was detected only once. This chain links TRBV30 with TRBJ1-1; D may be TRBD1 (5 bases). The CDR3 has 13 residues. Trimming pared 1 base from V and 4 bases from J, leaving 10 bases between. The germline gives CDR1 GTSNPN, CDR2 SVGIG (reference sequence). In DNA form, the CDR3 reads TGTGCCTGGAGTGGGGGGGGTATCACTGAAGCTTTCTTT. This codes for CAWSGGGITEAFF.

V is TRBV5-6 and J is TRBJ2-5; D is uncertain. The V gene lost 0 bases and the J gene lost 5 bases, with 8 bases spanning the gap. Germline V CDR1 and CDR2: SGHDT, YYEEEE. The CDR3 has 13 residues. CDR3 loop: CASSLGDGETQYF. DNA of the CDR3: TGTGCCAGCAGCTTGGGGGATGGGGAGACCCAGTACTTC. Filled out from reference TRBV5-6 and TRBJ2-5, the complete variable domain reads DAGVTQSPTHLIKTRGQQVTLRCSPKSGHDTVSWYQQALGQGPQFIFQYYEEEERQRGNFPDRFSGHQFPNYSSELNVNALLLGDSALYLCASSLGDGETQYFGPGTRLLVL.

This sequence joins TRBV2 and TRBJ2-7; possibly TRBD2 for D (5 bases). CDR1 and CDR2 (germline): SNHLY, FYNNEI. Deletions cut 7 bases from V and 0 bases from J, with 13 bases between. The CDR3 is 14 amino acids. CDR3: CASIGGRLSYEQYF. The CDR3 DNA reads as TGTGCCAGCATCGGCGGGCGCCTCTCCTACGAGCAGTACTTC. The full variable domain, its missing parts supplied by reference TRBV2 and TRBJ2-7, is EPEVTQTPSHQVTQMGQEVILRCVPISNHLYFYWYRQILGQKVEFLVSFYNNEISEKSEIFDDQFSVERPDGSNFTLKIRSTKLEDSAMYFCASIGGRLSYEQYFGPGTRLTVT.

This chain joins TRBV11-2 and TRBJ1-2, with D perhaps TRBD1 (5 bases). The germline gives CDR1 SGHAT, CDR2 FQNNGV. V lost 0 bases to trimming and J lost 4 bases, with 6 bases between them. CDR3 size: 13 residues. CDR3 protein: CASSLEGRYGYTF. CDR3 bases: TGTGCCAGCAGCTTAGAGGGACGCTATGGCTACACCTTC.

The rearrangement uses TRBV5-1 and TRBJ2-1, with 11 bases aligning to TRBD2. The V gene's germline CDR1 is SGHRS and CDR2 YFSETQ. There are 16 residues in the CDR3. V lost 4 bases, J lost 4 bases, and 7 bases stayed unmatched. This CDR3 is CASSPTTSGGYNEQFF. The CDR3 region has the DNA TGCGCCAGCAGCCCGACAACTAGCGGGGGATACAATGAGCAGTTCTTC.

The rearrangement joins TRBV5-1 to TRBJ2-7; a weak D match, TRBD1 (6 bases). The V end was cut by 4 bases, the J end by 6 bases, with 14 bases between. Germline V gene data show CDR1 as SGHRS and CDR2 as YFSETQ. The CDR3 sequence is 13 residues long. CDR3 residues: CASSGLQGREQYF. The CDR3 DNA is TGCGCCAGCAGCGGGCTACAGGGCCGCGAGCAGTACTTC. The full variable domain, rest sourced from reference TRBV5-1 and TRBJ2-7, is KAGVTQTPRYLIKTRGQQVTLSCSPISGHRSVSWYQQTPGQGLQFLFEYFSETQRNKGNFPGRFSGRQFSNSRSEMNVSTLELGDSALYLCASSGLQGREQYFGPGTRLTVT.

This clone was seen once. V usage is TRBV14 and J usage is TRBJ2-3; D unresolved. The germline CDR1 and CDR2 sequences are SGHDN and FVKESK. V lost 3 bases and J lost 4, with 8 bases in between. The CDR3 is made up of 13 amino acids. CDR3 residues: CASSHPESDTQYF. The CDR3 nucleotides are TGTGCCAGCAGCCATCCCGAGTCAGATACGCAGTATTTT.

The rearrangement joins TRBV7-8 to TRBJ2-3; 9 positions agree with TRBD1. Germline V gene data show CDR1 as SGHVS and CDR2 as FQNEAQ. Losses at the gene ends were 3 bases for V and 6 bases for J; bases not matched to a gene: 4. The CDR3 has 14 amino acids. The DNA of the CDR3 is TGTGCCAGCAGCTTCGGACAGGGGTTGGATACGCAGTATTTT. Translation gives CASSFGQGLDTQYF. Complete variable domain (other parts from reference TRBV7-8 and TRBJ2-3): GAGVSQSPRYKVAKRGQDVALRCDPISGHVSLFWYQQALGQGPEFLTYFQNEAQLDKSGLPSDRFFAERPEGSVSTLKIQRTQQEDSAVYLCASSFGQGLDTQYFGPGTRLTVL.

CDR3 region: CASSTGVLAKNIQYF. The CDR3 DNA reads TGCGCCAGCAGTACAGGGGTTTTAGCCAAAAACATTCAGTACTTC. The chain carries TRBV10-2 and TRBJ2-4; 7 nucleotides match TRBD1. The CDR3 has 15 residues. The V and J ends lost 5 bases and 0 bases, in that order; junction bases with no gene match: 4. The germline V gene encodes CDR1 WSHSY and CDR2 SAAADI.

V is TRBV7-9 and J is TRBJ1-5; D perhaps matches TRBD1 (6 bases). The V and J ends lost 0 bases and 7 bases respectively, with 7 bases between them. Germline assignment: CDR1 SEHNR and CDR2 FQNEAQ (reference sequence). The CDR3 covers 13 residues. CDR3 coding DNA: TGTGCCAGCAGCTTAGCAGGGGGGCAGCCCCAGCATTTT. Translation: CASSLAGGQPQHF.

J is TRBJ1-2 and V is TRBV11-2; 7 bases are shared with TRBD1. Germline V gene lookup returns CDR1 SGHAT and CDR2 FQNNGV. V was clipped by 5 bases and J by 7 bases; unmatched bases: 16. The CDR3 contains 16 residues. CDR3 in DNA: TGTGCCAGCAGCCAGGGGGGGATGACAGGGTTAGGTGGCTACACCTTC. It specifies CASSQGGMTGLGGYTF.

The genes are TRBV5-4 and TRBJ2-7; D perhaps matches TRBD1 (6 bases). Germline V gene lookup returns CDR1 SGHNT and CDR2 YYREEE (reference sequence). The CDR3 sequence is 15 residues long. V was pared by 0 bases and J by 0 bases, with 10 bases between. The CDR3 DNA follows: TGTGCCAGCAGCTTGGAGACAGGCCACTCCTACGAGCAGTACTTC. Translating it yields CASSLETGHSYEQYF.

The gene calls are TRBV11-1 and TRBJ1-1; possibly TRBD1 for D (5 bases). The CDR3 totals 16 residues. Trimming took off 1 base at V and 6 bases at J, with 18 bases between the two ends. Germline loops: CDR1 SGHAT, CDR2 FQDESV (reference sequence). DNA of the CDR3: TGTGCCAGCAGCTTAGATATGGGGCAATGGCATCCTGAAGCTTTCTTT. As protein: CASSLDMGQWHPEAFF.